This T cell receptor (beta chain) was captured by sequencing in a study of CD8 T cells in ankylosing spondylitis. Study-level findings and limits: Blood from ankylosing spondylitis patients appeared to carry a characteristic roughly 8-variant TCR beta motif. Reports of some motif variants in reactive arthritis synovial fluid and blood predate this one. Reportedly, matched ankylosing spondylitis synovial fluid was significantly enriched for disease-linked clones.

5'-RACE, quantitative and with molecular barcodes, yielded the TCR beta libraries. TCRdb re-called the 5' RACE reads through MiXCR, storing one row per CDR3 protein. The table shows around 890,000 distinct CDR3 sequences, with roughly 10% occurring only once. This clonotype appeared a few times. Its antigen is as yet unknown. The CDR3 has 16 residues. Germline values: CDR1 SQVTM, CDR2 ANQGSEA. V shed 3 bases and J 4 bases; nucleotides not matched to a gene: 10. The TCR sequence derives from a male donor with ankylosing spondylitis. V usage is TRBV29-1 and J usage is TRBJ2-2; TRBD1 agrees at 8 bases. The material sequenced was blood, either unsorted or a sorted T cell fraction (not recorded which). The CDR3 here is CSVDSGQGWGTGELFF. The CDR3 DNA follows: TGCAGCGTTGACTCCGGACAGGGCTGGGGCACCGGGGAGCTGTTTTTT.